The 9 T cell receptor beta chains in this list originate from one sample, sequenced in a study of cytomegalovirus exposure and HLA in healthy donors. PCR used 60 Vbeta primers and 13 Jbeta primers. Repertoires were generated with immunoSEQ multiplex PCR, while TCRdb's copy carries only in-frame clones and drops some. The sample has 150,000 to 200,000 clones, approximately 70% seen once. The sequenced sample consisted of PBMCs. The source is a man aged 35 to 55 in good health and CMV-seropositive.

The genes are TRBV27 and TRBJ2-7; 10 bases line up with TRBD2. CDR3 length: 15 amino acids. CDR1 and CDR2 (germline): MNHEY, SMNVEV (reference sequence). Trimming took 3 bases from V and 2 from J; bases not matched to a gene: 4. In DNA, the CDR3 is TGTGCCAGCAGTTTCAGCGGGGGGGAACCCTACGAGCAGTACTTC. Protein: CASSFSGGEPYEQYF.

The chain links TRBV2 to TRBJ2-1; 10 bases are shared with TRBD2. The CDR3 contains 14 residues. V trimming: 8 bases; J trimming: 10 bases; junction bases outside the gene matches: 11. The V gene's germline CDR1 is SNHLY and CDR2 FYNNEI. CDR3 nucleotide sequence: TGTGCCAGCGCCGGGGTAGCGGGGGGTTTGGAGCAGTTCTTC. This translates into CASAGVAGGLEQFF. Full variable domain (rest looked up from reference TRBV2 and TRBJ2-1): EPEVTQTPSHQVTQMGQEVILRCVPISNHLYFYWYRQILGQKVEFLVSFYNNEISEKSEIFDDQFSVERPDGSNFTLKIRSTKLEDSAMYFCASAGVAGGLEQFFGPGTRLTVL.

This chain links TRBV6-4 with TRBJ2-1, with D possibly TRBD1 on 6 matching bases. V gave up 3 bases and J gave up 0 bases, with 9 bases separating them. Germline-derived CDR1 and CDR2 are MRHNA and SNTAGT. CDR3 length: 15 residues. The CDR3 loop reads CASSEGAGSYNEQFF. The CDR3 DNA sequence: TGTGCCAGCAGTGAGGGGGCAGGCTCCTACAATGAGCAGTTCTTC.

This clone was seen just once. The chain combines TRBV5-8 with TRBJ2-5, with D tentatively TRBD2 (6 bases). Trimming removed 3 bases from V and 5 bases from J, with 23 bases in between. The CDR3 has 17 residues. CDR1 and CDR2 (germline): SGHTS, YDEGEE. DNA of the CDR3: TGTGCCAGCAGCTCGCGACCCCCAGGCTCACGGGGGGAGACCCAGTACTTC. Translated, it gives CASSSRPPGSRGETQYF.

This rearrangement joins TRBV7-8 to TRBJ1-2; D is uncertain. Germline lookup yields CDR1 SGHVS and CDR2 FQNEAQ. The ends were cut back, 1 base at V and 5 bases at J, with 11 bases in the middle. The CDR3 length is 14 residues. CDR3 DNA sequence: TGTGCCAGCAGCTTAGGGAAACAGTGGTATGGCTACACCTTC. It translates to CASSLGKQWYGYTF.

V usage is TRBV19 and J usage is TRBJ2-3; a weak D match, TRBD2 (6 bases). Germline V gene data show CDR1 as LNHDA and CDR2 as SQIVND (reference sequence). This CDR3 is 11 amino acids long. V was trimmed by 7 bases and J by 8 bases, leaving 10 bases between them. In DNA, the CDR3 is TGTGCCAGTATGGGGGGTCGTACGCAGTATTTT. As protein: CASMGGRTQYF.

V is TRBV5-6 and J is TRBJ1-4, with D uncertain. The CDR3 has 14 residues. Between the trimmed V and J ends, which lost 1 base and 1 base, there was a span of 5 bases. The germline V gene encodes CDR1 SGHDT and CDR2 YYEEEE. The CDR3 sequence: CASSLRGTNEKLFF. CDR3 bases: TGTGCCAGCAGCTTGCGGGGAACTAATGAAAAACTGTTTTTT. Full variable domain (missing parts from reference TRBV5-6 and TRBJ1-4): DAGVTQSPTHLIKTRGQQVTLRCSPKSGHDTVSWYQQALGQGPQFIFQYYEEEERQRGNFPDRFSGHQFPNYSSELNVNALLLGDSALYLCASSLRGTNEKLFFGSGTQLSVL.

The chain uses TRBV29-1 and TRBJ1-4, with TRBD1 matching 9 bases. Germline CDR1 and CDR2: SQVTM and ANQGSEA. The CDR3 consists of 13 residues. V lost 2 bases, J lost 8 bases, and 3 bases stayed unmatched. The CDR3 DNA reads TGCAGCGTTGAAACAGGGGGCCGGGAAAAACTGTTTTTT. Translating it yields CSVETGGREKLFF.

CDR3 nucleotides: TGTGCCAGCAGCACAGGGTGGGCCTACGAGCAGTACTTC. Amino acids: CASSTGWAYEQYF. The V gene is TRBV5-8, the J gene TRBJ2-7; possible D gene TRBD1, 6 bases. V lost 4 bases and J lost 2, with 10 bases in between. The CDR3 runs 13 residues. Germline CDR1 reads SGHTS; CDR2 reads YDEGEE.